This T cell receptor beta chain was sequenced in a study of blood T cell repertoires in COVID-19. V was trimmed by 1 base and J by 8 bases, leaving 15 bases between them. The germline CDR1 and CDR2 sequences are KGHSH and LQKENI. The CDR3 is made up of 16 amino acids. The table came from immunoSEQ multiplex PCR; TCRdb's copy has only in-frame clones and leaves some out. There are approximately 82,000 clones in the sample; roughly four fifths occur only once, and less than 15% lies in the top ten. Source material: peripheral blood. V usage is TRBV18 and J usage is TRBJ1-6, with a tentative D call TRBD1 (6 bases). This TCR was sampled from a human donor in a cohort sampled during active COVID-19. The CDR3 bases are TGTGCCAGCTCACCACTAGGGTCAGGGGCCTATTCACCCCTCCACTTT. Its protein product is CASSPLGSGAYSPLHF. Full variable domain (remainder filled in from reference TRBV18 and TRBJ1-6): NAGVMQNPRHLVRRRGQEARLRCSPMKGHSHVYWYRQLPEEGLKFMVYLQKENIIDESGMPKERFSAEFPKEGPSILRIQQVVRGDSAAYFCASSPLGSGAYSPLHFGNGTRLTVT.